These 5 T cell receptor beta chains were all obtained from the same sample, sequenced in a study of blood T cells in healthy people across ages. For the second PCR, which ran for about 7 to 11 cycles, a sample-barcoded 5' primer and a J-beta primer mix were used. Using its own MiXCR run on the 5' RACE reads, TCRdb lists one record per CDR3 protein. The sample includes some 760,000 distinct CDR3 sequences, 20% to 30% of them seen just once. These data were also reused for a study on T cells of mothers and their children.

Sequenced: blood. Source of these receptors: a boy aged 5 to 17 in good health.

The table lists this clonotype with a few counts. In DNA form, the CDR3 reads TGCAGCGTTGAAGGGGACTTCCAAGAGACCCAGTACTTC. As protein: CSVEGDFQETQYF. V and J are TRBV29-1 and TRBJ2-1, with D tentatively TRBD2 (6 bases). Gene TRBJ2-5 matches the end of the DNA better, so the J call may be wrong. Per the germline V gene, CDR1 is SQVTM and CDR2 is ANQGSEA. This CDR3 contains 13 residues.

This clonotype was seen ten or more times. The junction and the germline gene differ at one end; a read error may be behind it. V and J are TRBV5-1 and TRBJ2-5; D is undetermined. The length of the CDR3 is 12 residues. Looked up from germline, CDR1 is SGHRS and CDR2 is YFSETQ. The CDR3 reads CASSLMEETQYF. The CDR3 region has the DNA TGTGCCAGCAGTTTAATGGAAGAGACCCAGTACTTC.

This chain joins TRBV4-1 and TRBJ2-1, with 9 bases identical to TRBD2. CDR1 MGHRA and CDR2 YSYEKL come from the germline V gene. Germline trimming cut 3 bases from V and 8 bases from J; bases unmatched to any gene: 8. The CDR3 length is 15 residues. The DNA for the CDR3 is TGCGCCAGCAGCCACAGGGCTAGCGGGGCTTATGAGCAGTTCTTC. This translates into CASSHRASGAYEQFF.

This clonotype was recorded a few times. The chain links TRBV7-2 to TRBJ1-4, with D maybe TRBD1 (6 bases). The V end was cut by 3 bases, the J end by 10 bases, with 12 bases between. Per germline, CDR1 SGHTA and CDR2 FQGNSA. This CDR3 has 13 amino acids. DNA for the CDR3: TGTGCCAGCAGCTTTGAAGGAGGGGGAAAACTGTTTTTT. Residues: CASSFEGGGKLFF.

This clonotype was picked up a small number of times. The CDR3: CASSPPGTTYGYTF. The CDR3 DNA is TGTGCCAGCAGCCCCCCCGGGACAACCTATGGCTACACCTTC. The genes are TRBV7-9 and TRBJ1-2, with a weak D call TRBD1 (6 bases). Germline values: CDR1 SEHNR, CDR2 FQNEAQ (reference sequence). The CDR3 extends over 14 amino acids. The V gene lost 5 bases and the J gene lost 4 bases, with 14 bases spanning the gap.